Included here is one T cell receptor beta chain sequence, with context. Its antigen is undetermined. This sample stems from a study of early T cells in non-severe SARS-CoV-2 infection. In the study overall: Sequencing used unsorted whole-blood bulk RNA, so chains lack pairing.

TCRdb passed the 5' RACE reads through MiXCR, listing each CDR3 protein once. The repertoire holds tens of thousands of distinct CDR3 sequences, with around 21% as singletons. Study findings and constraints: Anti-spike CD8 responses were favored by VDJdb matching, which missed private and CD4 specificities.

V was clipped by 7 bases and J by 2 bases, with 18 bases between them. Germline V gene sequence: CDR1 LGHDT, CDR2 YNNKEL (reference sequence). CDR3 length: 16 amino acids. The chain recombines TRBV3-1 with TRBJ2-1; D is undetermined. This sample comprised whole blood, obtained at baseline. The clonotype originates from an adult who was a healthcare worker with PCR-confirmed SARS-CoV-2 infection or an uninfected control (not recorded which). The CDR3 reads CASTSARFGAYNEQFF. CDR3 sequence (DNA): TGTGCCAGCACCTCCGCCCGATTTGGGGCCTACAATGAGCAGTTCTTC.